The source of this T cell receptor (beta chain) is a study of blood T cell repertoires in COVID-19. Generated by immunoSEQ multiplex PCR, the TCRdb table keeps only in-frame clones and is missing some. There are roughly 200,000 clones in the sample; about 85% occur only once, and roughly 24% lies in the top ten. Germline trimming cut 6 bases from V and 7 bases from J; bases unmatched to any gene: 8. This CDR3 is built from 15 residues. Per the germline V gene, CDR1 is SNHLY and CDR2 is FYNNEI. Ages ranged from about 18 to 89 years, with residence in 24 US areas. The origin of this receptor is a woman between 40 and 50 years old in a cohort exposed to, infected with or recovered from COVID-19 (not recorded which). This chain uses TRBV2 with TRBJ2-1; 11 bases line up with TRBD2. The sequenced sample was PBMCs or T cells enriched from blood (not recorded which). CDR3 in DNA: TGTGCCAGCAGGGAGGGACTAGCGGCTGGGAATGAGCAGTTCTTC. Translation gives CASREGLAAGNEQFF.